This entry lists 20 T cell receptor beta chains sequenced from one sample in a study of blood T cell repertoires in COVID-19. Profiled with immunoSEQ multiplex PCR; TCRdb holds only in-frame clones, not every one. The sample includes about 160,000 clones, about 85% of them seen just once. The sequenced material came from peripheral blood. The receptors here all came from a woman aged 55-70 years with COVID-19, enrolled during active disease.

This chain uses TRBV19 with TRBJ2-3; D gene uncertain. CDR3 length: 13 amino acids. CDR1 and CDR2 from the germline V gene are LNHDA and SQIVND (reference sequence). V lost 5 bases and J 3 bases, leaving 9 bases between the germline ends. CDR3 sequence (DNA): TGTGCCAGTAGTTTCCCCTCTACAGATACGCAGTATTTT. It is translated as CASSFPSTDTQYF.

The V call is TRBV6-6, the J call TRBJ1-2, with TRBD1 matching 7 bases. This CDR3 comprises 14 residues. After removal of 6 bases from V and 4 bases from J, the junction contained 8 bases not matched to a gene. Germline assignment: CDR1 MNHNY and CDR2 SVGAGI (reference sequence). In DNA, the CDR3 is TGTGCCAGCAGGACTAGGGGGCGCCTCTATGGCTACACCTTC. Protein product: CASRTRGRLYGYTF.

This clone was seen only once. The chain employs TRBV3-1 (or the pseudogene TRBV3-2) and TRBJ1-1; TRBD1 might be the D (5 bases). Germline V gene data show CDR1 as LGHDT and CDR2 as YNNKEL (reference sequence). The V end was cut by 3 bases, the J end by 1 base, with 6 bases between. This CDR3 contains 13 residues. CDR3 region: CASSHTGNTEAFF. CDR3 bases: TGTGCCAGCAGCCATACAGGGAACACTGAAGCTTTCTTT.

The chain recombines TRBV4-1 with TRBJ1-2; D is possibly TRBD1 (5 bases). This CDR3 has 16 residues. Germline V gene lookup returns CDR1 MGHRA and CDR2 YSYEKL. V was cut by 0 bases and J by 0 bases, with 11 bases left in between. In DNA form, the CDR3 reads TGCGCCAGCAGCCAAGATCAGGACATCACTAACTATGGCTACACCTTC. This gives the protein CASSQDQDITNYGYTF.

The genes are TRBV2 and TRBJ1-4, with D maybe TRBD1 (6 bases). The V and J ends lost 7 bases and 3 bases respectively, with 9 bases between them. CDR1 is SNHLY and CDR2 is FYNNEI in the germline V gene. The CDR3 covers 13 residues. CDR3 coding DNA: TGTGCCAGCAAAAGGGGGTCTAATGAAAAACTGTTTTTT. It specifies CASKRGSNEKLFF.

The chain uses TRBV11-3 and TRBJ2-1; D perhaps matches TRBD2 (6 bases). In germline, CDR1 is SGHNT, CDR2 YENEEA. This CDR3 contains 14 residues. The V and J ends lost 3 bases and 8 bases respectively, with 14 bases between them. In DNA, the CDR3 is TGTGCCAGCAGCTTTGAGGGGTCGGGGGATGAGCAGTTCTTC. As protein: CASSFEGSGDEQFF. The variable domain in full, with the rest retrieved from reference TRBV11-3 and TRBJ2-1, is EAGVVQSPRYKIIEKKQPVAFWCNPISGHNTLYWYLQNLGQGPELLIRYENEEAVDDSQLPKDRFSAERLKGVDSTLKIQPAELGDSAVYLCASSFEGSGDEQFFGPGTRLTVL.

V usage is TRBV7-9 and J usage is TRBJ2-7, with TRBD1 as a possible D gene (6 bases). Germline V gene sequence: CDR1 SEHNR, CDR2 FQNEAQ (reference sequence). There are 13 residues in the CDR3. V lost 1 base and J lost 6, with 10 bases in between. The DNA of the CDR3 is TGTGCCAGCAGCTTAGGCTCAGGGGTCGAGCAGTACGTC. Protein sequence: CASSLGSGVEQYV.

The rearrangement joins TRBV5-1 to TRBJ2-3; possibly TRBD1 for D (6 bases). The CDR3 loop spans 14 amino acids. Germline CDR1 reads SGHRS; CDR2 reads YFSETQ. V was trimmed by 4 bases and J by 3 bases, leaving 12 bases between them. The CDR3 bases are TGCGCCAGCAGCGCAGGGGCGAGTACAGATACGCAGTATTTT. This encodes CASSAGASTDTQYF.

The chain is built from TRBV9 and TRBJ1-6, with D possibly TRBD1 on 6 matching bases. CDR3 size: 15 residues. V was cut by 5 bases and J by 3 bases, with 12 bases left in between. Germline loops: CDR1 SGDLS, CDR2 YYNGEE. CDR3 sequence (DNA): TGTGCCAGCAGTGAGGGGGGGAGCTATAATTCACCCCTCCACTTT. Translating gives CASSEGGSYNSPLHF.

The chain joins TRBV10-3 to TRBJ2-3; TRBD2 aligns across 13 bases. The CDR3 covers 17 residues. V shed 4 bases, J shed 6 bases, and the junction held 10 bases outside the gene matches. CDR1 is ENHRY and CDR2 is SYGVKD in the germline V gene. CDR3 sequence reads: CAISGLAGGLWSDTQYF. In nucleotides, the CDR3 is TGTGCCATCAGTGGACTAGCGGGAGGTTTATGGTCGGATACGCAGTATTTT.

The chain couples TRBV5-1 to TRBJ1-4; a possible D gene is TRBD1 (6 bases). Deletions cut 4 bases from V and 8 bases from J, with 15 bases between. CDR1 and CDR2 (germline): SGHRS, YFSETQ. The CDR3 spans 14 residues. The CDR3 here is CASSVRGADEKLFF. The CDR3 nucleotides read TGCGCCAGCAGCGTCAGGGGAGCGGACGAAAAACTGTTTTTT.

The V call is TRBV5-4, the J call TRBJ1-4; D is unclear. The germline gives CDR1 SGHNT, CDR2 YYREEE (reference sequence). The CDR3 sequence is 16 residues long. V gave up 0 bases and J gave up 7 bases, with 16 bases separating them. The CDR3 here is CASSLETLGGSEKLFF. CDR3 bases: TGTGCCAGCAGCTTGGAAACGCTCGGAGGGAGTGAAAAACTGTTTTTT.

The V and J genes are TRBV5-4 and TRBJ2-5; maybe TRBD1 (6 bases). Trimming shortened V by 0 bases and J by 2 bases, and 14 bases separated the two germline ends. From germline, CDR1 is SGHNT and CDR2 YYREEE (reference sequence). The CDR3 sequence is 16 residues long. The CDR3 DNA sequence: TGTGCCAGCAGCTTGGACGTCAGGGGATCTCAAGAGACCCAGTACTTC. Encoded protein: CASSLDVRGSQETQYF. Looking up the rest from reference TRBV5-4 and TRBJ2-5 gives the full variable domain: ETGVTQSPTHLIKTRGQQVTLRCSSQSGHNTVSWYQQALGQGPQFIFQYYREEENGRGNFPPRFSGLQFPNYSSELNVNALELDDSALYLCASSLDVRGSQETQYFGPGTRLLVL.

The chain carries TRBV6-1 and TRBJ2-7; the D gene is possibly TRBD2 (7 bases). CDR3 length equals 13 residues. Germline assignment: CDR1 MNHNS and CDR2 SASEGT. The ends were cut back, 3 bases at V and 7 bases at J, with 13 bases in the middle. This CDR3 reads CASSDLGGREQYV. The CDR3 bases are TGTGCCAGCAGTGATTTGGGGGGGCGAGAGCAGTACGTC.

The chain couples TRBV19 to TRBJ1-3; no clear D. Germline CDR1 and CDR2: LNHDA and SQIVND (reference sequence). This CDR3 comprises 14 residues. Trimming removed 8 bases from V and 0 bases from J, with 11 bases in between. CDR3 DNA: TGTGCCAGTTCCACTGCCGCCTCTGGAAACACCATATATTTT. Encoded protein: CASSTAASGNTIYF.

The V call is TRBV7-3, the J call TRBJ2-1; 11 nucleotides line up with TRBD1. Germline CDR1 is SGHTA and CDR2 is FQGTGA. After removal of 5 bases from V and 9 bases from J, the junction contained 9 bases not matched to a gene. The CDR3 runs 15 residues. CDR3 region: CASSLGTGGVSEQFF. The CDR3, as DNA: TGTGCCAGCAGCCTGGGGACAGGGGGTGTGAGTGAGCAGTTCTTC.

The chain combines TRBV2 with TRBJ2-5; D possibly corresponds to TRBD2 (5 bases). Trimming took off 2 bases at V and 5 bases at J, with 15 bases between the two ends. Germline loops: CDR1 SNHLY, CDR2 FYNNEI. The CDR3 length is 15 residues. The CDR3 region is CASSEIGELGETQYF. CDR3 nucleotides: TGTGCCAGCAGTGAAATCGGGGAACTTGGGGAGACCCAGTACTTC.

V gene TRBV5-6 combines with J gene TRBJ2-4; the match to TRBD1 covers 9 bases. This CDR3 has 15 residues. Germline CDR1 is SGHDT and CDR2 is YYEEEE. J gave up 4 bases and V 2 bases, and 4 bases lay outside the gene matches. CDR3 residues: CASSLIGTGKNIQYF. The CDR3 DNA is TGTGCCAGCAGCTTAATTGGGACAGGGAAAAACATTCAGTACTTC.

In this sample, this clone turned up a few times. The J gene is TRBJ2-1, the V gene TRBV7-9; TRBD2 is a possible D gene (6 bases). V lost 1 base and J lost 9, with 7 bases in between. The CDR3 covers 12 residues. CDR1 SEHNR and CDR2 FQNEAQ come from the germline V gene (reference sequence). CDR3 amino acids: CASSLEGGEQFF. The CDR3 DNA reads TGTGCCAGCAGCTTAGAGGGAGGTGAGCAGTTCTTC.

The CDR3 DNA sequence: TGTGCCAGCAGCTTAGCCGGATCGGGAGGGCCTTTCCGCGGGGAGCTGTTTTTT. This encodes CASSLAGSGGPFRGELFF. The chain combines TRBV7-9 with TRBJ2-2; 8 positions agree with TRBD2. The CDR3 has 18 residues. V was clipped by 0 bases and J by 7 bases; unmatched bases: 13. CDR1 and CDR2 from the germline V gene are SEHNR and FQNEAQ (reference sequence).